The rows below give T cell receptor beta chains drawn from one sample of a study of PD-L1 blockade in urothelial cancer. Repertoires were generated with immunoSEQ multiplex PCR, while TCRdb's copy carries only in-frame clones and drops some. The sample lists 60,000 to 65,000 clones, 81% occurring once. Sequences were derived from PBMCs, sampled around atezolizumab (anti-PD-L1) treatment. Source of these receptors: a man aged 65 to 79 with urothelial cancer. CDR3s include the opening cysteine and the closing phenylalanine or tryptophan. The D gene is left open where the match is weak. The size field is filled for only some rows; it gives once, few, many or a size class.

J gene | D gene | clone size | V gene | CDR3 DNA | CDR3 protein
TRBJ1-3 | TRBD1 | NA | TRBV28 | TGTGCCAGCAGTTCACCTACTTCCGGGACAGAGACTTTAAACACCATATATTTT | CASSSPTSGTETLNTIYF
TRBJ2-1 | TRBD2 | NA | TRBV5-1 | TGCGCCAGCAGCTTTACTAGCGGGAACAATGAGCAGTTCTTC | CASSFTSGNNEQFF
TRBJ2-5 | NA | NA | TRBV7-6 | TGTGCCAGCAGCCAAACAGGGCCGGAGACCCAGTACTTC | CASSQTGPETQYF
TRBJ2-5 | NA | NA | TRBV9 | TGTGCCAGCAGCTTCCGGGACATGGGGACCCAGTACTTC | CASSFRDMGTQYF
TRBJ2-2 | NA | NA | TRBV7-9 | TGTGCCAGCAGCTTAGTCGCAGGGTATTCTTTCTCCGGGGAGCTGTTTTTT | CASSLVAGYSFSGELFF
TRBJ1-2 | NA | NA | TRBV29-1 | TGCAGCGTTCGGACACAGATCCATGGCTACACCTTC | CSVRTQIHGYTF
TRBJ1-2 | NA | NA | TRBV5-6 | TGTGCCAGCAGCTTGGATCCAGGCTTAGGACATCTAACTGGCTATGGCTACACCTTC | CASSLDPGLGHLTGYGYTF
TRBJ2-1 | TRBD2 | NA | TRBV10-3 | TGTGCCATCAGTGAGGCGTTAGCGGGATACAATGAGCAGTTCTTC | CAISEALAGYNEQFF
TRBJ1-1 | NA | NA | TRBV5-1 | TGCGCCAGCAGCTTGGACGGGGGGACTGAAGCTTTCTTT | CASSLDGGTEAFF
TRBJ2-7 | TRBD1 | once | TRBV11-2 | TGTGCCAGCAGCTTGGGACAGGTTACCTACGAGCAGTACTTC | CASSLGQVTYEQYF
TRBJ2-6 | NA | NA | TRBV5-6 | TGTGCCAGCAGCTTGTTTCAGGGGATCCCCTCTGGGGCCAACGTCCTGACTTTC | CASSLFQGIPSGANVLTF
TRBJ2-1 | NA | NA | TRBV18 | TGTGCCAGCTCACCATTCGATGAGCAGTTCTTC | CASSPFDEQFF
TRBJ2-5 | TRBD2 | NA | TRBV28 | TGTGCCAGCAGTTTAAGGACTAGCGGGCAAGAGACCCAGTACTTC | CASSLRTSGQETQYF
TRBJ2-2 | NA | few | TRBV11-2 | TGTGCCAGCAGCGTAGGACGGGCGAACACCGGGGAGCTGTTTTTT | CASSVGRANTGELFF
TRBJ1-4 | TRBD1 | NA | TRBV30 | TGTGCCGGGACCATGGACAGGCTAAATGAAAAACTGTTTTTT | CAGTMDRLNEKLFF
TRBJ1-5 | NA | few | TRBV7-2 | TGTGCCAGCAGCTTAGTAAGAGGAAACAATCAGCCCCAGCATTTT | CASSLVRGNNQPQHF
TRBJ2-5 | NA | once | TRBV30 | TGTGCCTGGAGTGACCCGGGATTTGGAGAGACCCAGTACTTC | CAWSDPGFGETQYF
TRBJ2-2 | TRBD2 | NA | TRBV4-1 | TGCGCCAGCAGCCAAGGAACTGGAGCGGGAGGGACGGTCGGAGGGGAGCTGTTTTTT | CASSQGTGAGGTVGGELFF
TRBJ2-6 | TRBD1 | NA | TRBV19 | TGTGCCAGTAGTTTCGGACAGGGAAGCCTTAACGTCCTGACTTTC | CASSFGQGSLNVLTF
TRBJ1-5 | TRBD1 | few | TRBV28 | TGTGCCAGCAGTCCCGCCGGGACAGTTCTCGATAGCAATCAGCCCCAGCATTTT | CASSPAGTVLDSNQPQHF
TRBJ1-1 | NA | NA | TRBV5-1 | TGCGCCAGCAGCCGGAACCTAGAGGGTGAAGCTTTCTTT | CASSRNLEGEAFF
TRBJ1-4 | NA | NA | TRBV30 | TGTGCCTGGAGTGTACAGGAAGGGGAAAAACTGTTTTTT | CAWSVQEGEKLFF
TRBJ2-1 | NA | NA | TRBV29-1 | TGCAGCGTCTCAACAGGGCTTGGCTCCTACAATGAGCAGTTCTTC | CSVSTGLGSYNEQFF
TRBJ2-2 | NA | NA | TRBV2 | TGTGCCAGCAGTGAAGTCAGAATCAACACCGGGGAGCTGTTTTTT | CASSEVRINTGELFF
TRBJ1-2 | NA | NA | TRBV9 | TGTGCCAGCAGCGTAGGGGGAGCCACAGAGGGCTACACCTTC | CASSVGGATEGYTF
TRBJ1-5 | NA | NA | TRBV7-2 | TGTGCCAGCAGCTTAGTCAGGGGCAATCAGCCCCAGCATTTT | CASSLVRGNQPQHF
TRBJ2-5 | TRBD2 | NA | TRBV11-3 | TGTGCCAGCAGCGGGGGCGGGAGGGCCGGAGAGACCCAGTACTTC | CASSGGGRAGETQYF
TRBJ2-5 | TRBD1 | NA | TRBV28 | TGTGCCAGCAGCGGGACAGGGAGAGAGACCCAGTACTTC | CASSGTGRETQYF
TRBJ2-2 | TRBD1 | NA | TRBV19 | TGTGCCAGTAGTACCCGGACAGGGCATCGGGCCACCGGGGAGCTGTTTTTT | CASSTRTGHRATGELFF
TRBJ2-3 | TRBD1 | NA | TRBV7-3 | TGTGCCAGCAGCGGACAGGGTAGCACAGATACGCAGTATTTT | CASSGQGSTDTQYF
TRBJ2-2 | NA | NA | TRBV6-1 | TGTGCCAGCAGTGAACAGGGTGAGGAGCTGTTTTTT | CASSEQGEELFF
TRBJ2-5 | TRBD2 | NA | TRBV5-1 | TGCGCCAGCAGCTTGGGATCGCTAGCGGGAGCCCTCGGGGAGACCCAGTACTTC | CASSLGSLAGALGETQYF
TRBJ1-2 | NA | NA | TRBV5-1 | TGCGCCAGCAGCTTTAGTGTTGACTATGGCTACACCTTC | CASSFSVDYGYTF